These 19 T cell receptor beta chains originate from one sample sequenced in a study of radiotherapy plus CTLA-4 blockade in lung cancer. TCRdb's copy holds only in-frame clones and misses some; the assay was immunoSEQ multiplex PCR. The sample includes 75,000 or so clones, roughly 78% of them seen just once. Sequenced material: peripheral blood, taken from a patient treated with radiotherapy plus ipilimumab. These receptors were taken from a human donor with non-small cell lung cancer who had a complete response to radiotherapy plus ipilimumab.

The J gene is TRBJ2-6, the V gene TRBV19; D is perhaps TRBD1 (6 bases). The V end was cut by 0 bases, the J end by 1 base, with 19 bases between. Germline-derived CDR1 and CDR2 are LNHDA and SQIVND (reference sequence). The CDR3 has 20 amino acids. CDR3 loop: CASSIETGSRSLSGANVLTF. As DNA, the CDR3 is TGTGCCAGTAGTATAGAGACAGGTTCGCGATCTCTATCTGGGGCCAACGTCCTGACTTTC.

The chain is built from TRBV19 and TRBJ1-1; D is unclear. Germline assignment: CDR1 LNHDA and CDR2 SQIVND (reference sequence). Trimming took 2 bases from V and 6 from J, leaving 7 bases between them. The CDR3 has 12 residues. CDR3 nucleotides: TGTGCCAGTAGTATAAGAAATGCTGAAGCTTTCTTT. This codes for CASSIRNAEAFF.

Here the CDR3 DNA reads TGCGCCAGCAGCGGGACGGTGAATTTCTATGGCTACACCTTC. Translation: CASSGTVNFYGYTF. The chain uses TRBV5-1 and TRBJ1-2; D is possibly TRBD1 (5 bases). Germline V lookup: CDR1 SGHRS, CDR2 YFSETQ. Trimming removed 4 bases from V and 4 bases from J, with 14 bases in between. This CDR3 is built from 14 residues.

The table lists this clone with a count of one. This chain connects TRBV5-4 to TRBJ1-2, with TRBD1 matching over 7 bases. The CDR3 runs 16 residues. In germline, CDR1 is SGHNT, CDR2 YYREEE (reference sequence). V gave up 4 bases and J gave up 0 bases; unmatched junction bases: 9. CDR3: CASSPPGQGANYGYTF. CDR3 bases: TGTGCCAGCAGCCCCCCAGGGCAGGGGGCTAACTATGGCTACACCTTC.

The genes are TRBV28 and TRBJ1-2; D is uncertain. The CDR3 loop spans 14 amino acids. Germline V gene data show CDR1 as MDHEN and CDR2 as SYDVKM. Trimming removed 1 base at V and 4 bases at J, with 10 bases between. CDR3 sequence: CASSLSDRGYGYTF. The DNA for the CDR3 is TGTGCCAGCAGTTTATCTGACCGGGGCTATGGCTACACCTTC.

V gene TRBV18 combines with J gene TRBJ1-5, with a weak D call TRBD1 (6 bases). Germline V gene data show CDR1 as KGHSH and CDR2 as LQKENI. The CDR3 is 17 residues long. V was clipped by 3 bases and J by 2 bases, with 17 bases between them. In DNA form, the CDR3 reads TGTGCCAGCTCACCCTTTACGAACGAGGGGGGCAATCAGCCCCAGCATTTT. Protein sequence: CASSPFTNEGGNQPQHF. The entire variable domain, with the rest obtained from reference TRBV18 and TRBJ1-5, is as follows: NAGVMQNPRHLVRRRGQEARLRCSPMKGHSHVYWYRQLPEEGLKFMVYLQKENIIDESGMPKERFSAEFPKEGPSILRIQQVVRGDSAAYFCASSPFTNEGGNQPQHFGDGTRLSIL.

This rearrangement joins TRBV7-6 to TRBJ2-3; D might be TRBD1 (5 bases). Trimming stripped 0 bases from V and 0 bases from J, with 13 bases between. The CDR3 is 17 residues long. CDR1 and CDR2 from the germline V gene are SGHVS and FNYEAQ. DNA of the CDR3: TGTGCCAGCAGCTTAGCAGGGGCCAAGACTAGCACAGATACGCAGTATTTT. It codes for CASSLAGAKTSTDTQYF.

J is TRBJ2-5 and V is TRBV5-6; 9 bases agree with TRBD1. Trimming at V came to 5 bases and at J to 9 bases, leaving 11 bases not matched to a gene. This CDR3 is 14 amino acids long. Germline V gene data show CDR1 as SGHDT and CDR2 as YYEEEE. This CDR3 reads CASRTTGGRRAQYF. The CDR3 DNA reads TGTGCCAGCAGAACTACAGGGGGCAGACGGGCCCAGTACTTC.

The chain couples TRBV27 to TRBJ1-2; D remains unclear. Deletions cut 6 bases from V and 7 bases from J, with 21 bases between. The CDR3 is 15 amino acids. Germline CDR1 reads MNHEY; CDR2 reads SMNVEV (reference sequence). In nucleotides, the CDR3 is TGTGCCAGCAGCCCCGAGCGGAACCCCCCAGCTGGCTACACCTTC. Translation: CASSPERNPPAGYTF.

This clone was seen only once. This chain links TRBV30 with TRBJ1-5; D is perhaps TRBD1 (5 bases). From germline, CDR1 is GTSNPN and CDR2 SVGIG (reference sequence). Trimming cost V 7 bases and J 1 base, with 14 bases left between them. CDR3 length equals 14 residues. The DNA for the CDR3 is TGTGCCTCAACCCAGGGCCTCAGCAATCAGCCCCAGCATTTT. Its protein product is CASTQGLSNQPQHF. Looking up the rest from reference TRBV30 and TRBJ1-5 gives the full variable domain: SQTIHQWPATLVQPVGSPLSLECTVEGTSNPNLYWYRQAAGRGLQLLFYSVGIGQISSEVPQNLSASRPQDRQFILSSKKLLLSDSGFYLCASTQGLSNQPQHFGDGTRLSIL.

The chain has TRBV2 and TRBJ1-4, with 9 bases aligning to TRBD1. Trimming cost V 6 bases and J 8 bases; bases outside gene matches: 7. The CDR3 totals 14 residues. The V gene's germline CDR1 is SNHLY and CDR2 FYNNEI. The CDR3 region is CASRRQGEGEKLFF. The CDR3 region has the DNA TGTGCCAGCAGACGACAGGGGGAAGGGGAAAAACTGTTTTTT.

This clone was observed a single time. V is TRBV7-8 and J is TRBJ1-5, with no clear D. Between the trimmed V and J ends, which lost 2 bases and 0 bases, there was a span of 11 bases. CDR1 and CDR2 (germline): SGHVS, FQNEAQ. The CDR3 is 16 residues long. CDR3 loop: CASSLIQPNSNQPQHF. Here the CDR3 DNA reads TGTGCCAGCAGCTTAATACAGCCTAATAGCAATCAGCCCCAGCATTTT.

Comment on this clone: Germline is not matched at one junction end, which may reflect a read error. J is TRBJ2-1 and V is TRBV7-7; no clear D. CDR1 and CDR2 from the germline V gene are SSHAT and FNYEAQ (reference sequence). CDR3 length: 13 amino acids. The CDR3 sequence is CASSPRAHNEQFF. CDR3 sequence (DNA): TGTGCTAGCAGCCCCCGCGCCCACAATGAGCAGTTCTTC.

The chain couples TRBV7-2 to TRBJ1-5, with D possibly TRBD1 on 5 matching bases. Deletions cut 2 bases from V and 6 bases from J, with 14 bases between. CDR1 is SGHTA and CDR2 is FQGNSA in the germline V gene. This CDR3 has 15 amino acids. Here the CDR3 DNA reads TGTGCCAGCAGCTTAAGCGACAGTAGCGGTCAGCCCCAGCATTTT. This translates into CASSLSDSSGQPQHF.

The V gene is TRBV6-8, the J gene TRBJ2-1; 8 bases line up with TRBD1. There are 12 residues in the CDR3. The junction had 4 bases not matched to a gene; V was cut back by 0 bases and J by 15 bases. The germline V gene has CDR1 MNHGY and CDR2 SAAAGT. This CDR3 is CASSYSAGGLFF. DNA for the CDR3: TGTGCCAGCAGTTACTCGGCAGGGGGCCTGTTCTTC.

This chain links TRBV16 with TRBJ1-3; no clear D. The CDR3 extends over 14 amino acids. V shed 0 bases and J shed 4 bases, with 7 bases lying between them. The V gene's germline CDR1 is KGHSY and CDR2 FQNENV. The CDR3 region is CASSQSGQGNTIYF. DNA for the CDR3: TGTGCCAGCAGCCAATCTGGGCAGGGAAACACCATATATTTT. The full variable domain, with the rest looked up from reference TRBV16 and TRBJ1-3, is GEEVAQTPKHLVRGEGQKAKLYCAPIKGHSYVFWYQQVLKNEFKFLISFQNENVFDETGMPKERFSAKCLPNSPCSLEIQATKLEDSAVYFCASSQSGQGNTIYFGEGSWLTVV.

The V and J genes are TRBV28 and TRBJ1-5; possible D gene TRBD1, 6 bases. This CDR3 contains 14 residues. Germline CDR1 is MDHEN and CDR2 is SYDVKM. V dropped 6 bases and J dropped 5 bases, with 14 bases sitting between them. The CDR3 DNA sequence: TGTGCCAGCAGCTCTGGACAGAATTATCAGCCCCAGCATTTT. It yields the protein CASSSGQNYQPQHF. The variable domain in full, completed from reference TRBV28 and TRBJ1-5, reads DVKVTQSSRYLVKRTGEKVFLECVQDMDHENMFWYRQDPGLGLRLIYFSYDVKMKEKGDIPEGYSVSREKKERFSLILESASTNQTSMYLCASSSGQNYQPQHFGDGTRLSIL.

The chain joins TRBV18 to TRBJ1-1; D gene uncertain. The ends were cut back, 2 bases at V and 9 bases at J, with 10 bases in the middle. The CDR3 contains 12 residues. Germline-derived CDR1 and CDR2 are KGHSH and LQKENI. The CDR3 sequence: CASSPSGEKAFF. The CDR3, as DNA: TGTGCCAGCTCACCAAGCGGTGAAAAAGCTTTCTTT.

The genes are TRBV11-2 and TRBJ2-5, with 12 bases that match TRBD2. This CDR3 comprises 15 residues. V was pared by 7 bases and J by 5 bases, with 8 bases of the junction left unmatched. The V gene's germline CDR1 is SGHAT and CDR2 FQNNGV. CDR3 region: CASNPLAGGLETQYF. The CDR3 coding sequence is TGTGCCAGCAACCCCCTAGCGGGGGGGCTGGAGACCCAGTACTTC.